What follows are 20 T cell receptor beta chains derived from one specimen sequenced in a study of T cell clones after liver transplantation. The repertoire was sequenced with immunoSEQ multiplex PCR; TCRdb's copy has only in-frame clones and lacks some. This sample yields about 20,000 clones, of which about 83% are seen a single time; roughly a third belongs to the top ten. This material consisted of CD8+ T cells from blood, taken more than 53 months after liver transplant. The receptors were sampled from a human patient who received a liver transplant. Some T cells may have come from the graft donor.

The chain couples TRBV14 to TRBJ2-2; D is uncertain. Trimming cost V 1 base and J 3 bases, with 3 bases left between them. This CDR3 has 13 residues. Germline CDR1 is SGHDN and CDR2 is FVKESK. CDR3 protein: CASSQAHTGELFF. Here the CDR3 DNA reads TGTGCCAGCAGCCAAGCCCACACCGGGGAGCTGTTTTTT.

This chain links TRBV19 with TRBJ2-1; a possible D gene is TRBD1 (5 bases). In germline, CDR1 is LNHDA, CDR2 SQIVND (reference sequence). V lost 7 bases and J lost 9, with 10 bases in between. The CDR3 has 11 amino acids. CDR3 coding DNA: TGTGCCAGTAAGGGGCTCGGTGAGCAGTTCTTC. This translates into CASKGLGEQFF.

Here the CDR3 DNA reads TGTGCCAGTCCCAAGGGGACCAACACTGAAGCTTTCTTT. It specifies CASPKGTNTEAFF. The genes are TRBV6-1 and TRBJ1-1, with D perhaps matching TRBD1 (5 bases). Germline lookup yields CDR1 MNHNS and CDR2 SASEGT. The CDR3 is made up of 13 amino acids. V lost 9 bases, J lost 2 bases, and 13 bases lay in between.

The rearrangement links TRBV10-3 to TRBJ2-7, with D uncertain. CDR1 and CDR2 (germline): ENHRY, SYGVKD. The CDR3 runs 12 residues. V was trimmed by 4 bases and J by 5 bases, leaving 9 bases between them. DNA for the CDR3: TGTGCCATCAGTGCTTCCAACAACGAGCAGTACTTC. Translated: CAISASNNEQYF.

The CDR3 region has the DNA TGTGCCAGCAGCCCTTACATGAACACTGAAGCTTTCTTT. Amino acid sequence: CASSPYMNTEAFF. V gene TRBV11-3 combines with J gene TRBJ1-1; D call uncertain. Trimming shortened V by 5 bases and J by 0 bases, and 7 bases separated the two germline ends. This CDR3 contains 13 residues. The germline V gene encodes CDR1 SGHNT and CDR2 YENEEA.

This chain uses TRBV5-1 with TRBJ2-7; 9 bases match TRBD1. V shed 2 bases, J shed 5 bases, and the junction held 5 bases outside the gene matches. There are 14 residues in the CDR3. Germline CDR1 and CDR2: SGHRS and YFSETQ. DNA of the CDR3: TGCGCCAGCAGCTTCTGGACAGGGGATGACGAGCAGTACTTC. Amino acids: CASSFWTGDDEQYF.

The chain links TRBV2 to TRBJ2-7, with 7 positions matching TRBD1. CDR1 and CDR2 (germline): SNHLY, FYNNEI. The CDR3 covers 14 residues. The V and J ends lost 10 bases and 0 bases, in that order; junction bases with no gene match: 9. CDR3 nucleotide sequence: TGTGCCAACTTAAGGGACAGCTACTCCTACGAGCAGTACTTC. Protein product: CANLRDSYSYEQYF.

This clone was found a few times. This chain joins TRBV9 and TRBJ2-2; no firm D call. V was shortened by 3 bases and J by 4 bases, with 13 bases between the two germline ends. Germline V CDR1 and CDR2: SGDLS, YYNGEE. This CDR3 region has 15 residues. The CDR3 here is CASSAGGFGTGELFF. The CDR3 DNA sequence: TGTGCCAGCAGCGCAGGTGGATTTGGCACCGGGGAGCTGTTTTTT.

The chain uses TRBV5-6 and TRBJ1-1; no reliable D call. V was clipped by 0 bases and J by 3 bases, with 18 bases between them. Per germline, CDR1 SGHDT and CDR2 YYEEEE. This CDR3 is 17 amino acids long. The CDR3 sequence: CASSLALRSPYDTEAFF. Written as DNA, the CDR3 is TGTGCCAGCAGCTTGGCCCTCCGCTCTCCATATGACACTGAAGCTTTCTTT.

The chain joins TRBV9 to TRBJ2-7, with TRBD1 matching 9 bases. CDR1 is SGDLS, CDR2 YYNGEE, per germline. The CDR3 contains 15 residues. V gave up 0 bases and J gave up 2 bases; unmatched junction bases: 3. The CDR3, as DNA: TGTGCCAGCAGCGTAGAGACAGGGGGGGCCTACGAGCAGTACTTC. Protein: CASSVETGGAYEQYF.

The chain carries TRBV28 and TRBJ2-7; D gene uncertain. The CDR3 sequence is 16 residues long. CDR1 and CDR2 from the germline V gene are MDHEN and SYDVKM. Trimming removed 4 bases from V and 4 bases from J, with 20 bases in between. CDR3 in DNA: TGTGCCAGCAGTTCATCGAACTCCCCATGGTTTTACGAGCAGTACTTC. It encodes CASSSSNSPWFYEQYF. Using reference TRBV28 and TRBJ2-7 for the parts outside the CDR3, the full variable domain is DVKVTQSSRYLVKRTGEKVFLECVQDMDHENMFWYRQDPGLGLRLIYFSYDVKMKEKGDIPEGYSVSREKKERFSLILESASTNQTSMYLCASSSSNSPWFYEQYFGPGTRLTVT.

The V and J genes are TRBV19 and TRBJ2-1, with unresolved D. This CDR3 has 12 amino acids. Germline V gives CDR1 LNHDA, CDR2 SQIVND (reference sequence). The V end lost 2 bases, the J end lost 3 bases, and 2 bases lay between the germline ends. The CDR3 region has the DNA TGTGCCAGTAGTATAATCTACAATGAGCAGTTCTTC. It yields the protein CASSIIYNEQFF. Filled out from reference TRBV19 and TRBJ2-1, the complete variable domain reads DGGITQSPKYLFRKEGQNVTLSCEQNLNHDAMYWYRQDPGQGLRLIYYSQIVNDFQKGDIAEGYSVSREKKESFPLTVTSAQKNPTAFYLCASSIIYNEQFFGPGTRLTVL.

J is TRBJ2-3 and V is TRBV5-4; 8 nucleotides align to TRBD2. The germline V gene encodes CDR1 SGHNT and CDR2 YYREEE (reference sequence). The CDR3 covers 14 residues. Trimming took 6 bases from V and 4 from J; bases not matched to a gene: 7. The CDR3 sequence: CASTLGGEADTQYF. CDR3 in DNA: TGTGCCAGCACCCTCGGGGGGGAGGCAGATACGCAGTATTTT.

This clone was seen only once. As DNA, the CDR3 is TGTGCCAGCAGCCCGTCGGGGACTGAAGCTTTCTTT. It translates to CASSPSGTEAFF. The chain has TRBV11-3 and TRBJ1-1; no definite D call. V shed 5 bases and J shed 5 bases, with 9 bases lying between them. Germline V gene sequence: CDR1 SGHNT, CDR2 YENEEA. The CDR3 covers 12 residues.

Here the CDR3 reads CAISEGVQETQYF. CDR3 sequence (DNA): TGTGCCATCAGTGAGGGAGTGCAAGAGACCCAGTACTTC. The chain links TRBV10-3 to TRBJ2-5; the D is unclear. The CDR3 is 13 amino acids. The V gene's germline CDR1 is ENHRY and CDR2 SYGVKD. V was pared by 2 bases and J by 2 bases, with 6 bases between.

This chain uses TRBV13 with TRBJ2-3; maybe TRBD1 (5 bases). V was shortened by 1 base and J by 2 bases, with 10 bases between the two germline ends. This CDR3 has 15 residues. The germline V gene encodes CDR1 PRHDT and CDR2 FYEKMQ (reference sequence). CDR3 in DNA: TGTGCCAGCAGCTTAGCCGGACAAAACACAGATACGCAGTATTTT. Translated: CASSLAGQNTDTQYF.

V gene TRBV29-1 combines with J gene TRBJ2-2; D call uncertain. Germline V gene data show CDR1 as SQVTM and CDR2 as ANQGSEA. Trimming shortened V by 2 bases and J by 6 bases, and 7 bases separated the two germline ends. This CDR3 comprises 12 residues. CDR3 nucleotides: TGCAGCGTTGAACGGCAGGCCGGGGAGCTGTTTTTT. It codes for CSVERQAGELFF.

This clone is judged medium-sized. The rearrangement links TRBV10-3 to TRBJ1-1; tentatively, D is TRBD1 (6 bases). V was cut by 4 bases and J by 0 bases, with 9 bases left in between. The CDR3 consists of 14 residues. Germline values: CDR1 ENHRY, CDR2 SYGVKD. CDR3 nucleotides: TGTGCCATCAGTGCGGACAGCCTGAACACTGAAGCTTTCTTT. Amino acids: CAISADSLNTEAFF.

This clone was counted once. The V call is TRBV7-6, the J call TRBJ2-7; TRBD2 agrees at 16 bases. The V gene end was trimmed by 3 bases and the J gene end by 5 bases; junction bases not matched to a gene: 4. This CDR3 region has 16 residues. Germline CDR1 reads SGHVS; CDR2 reads FNYEAQ. CDR3 amino acids: CASSLGTSGGAHEQYF. The CDR3 region has the DNA TGTGCCAGCAGCTTGGGGACTAGCGGGGGGGCCCACGAGCAGTACTTC.

The chain carries TRBV19 and TRBJ2-1; D is uncertain. In germline, CDR1 is LNHDA, CDR2 SQIVND (reference sequence). V lost 3 bases to trimming and J lost 5 bases, with 11 bases between them. The CDR3 sequence is 14 residues long. CDR3 region: CASSIQASDNEQFF. The CDR3 DNA reads TGTGCCAGTAGTATTCAGGCGTCGGACAATGAGCAGTTCTTC.